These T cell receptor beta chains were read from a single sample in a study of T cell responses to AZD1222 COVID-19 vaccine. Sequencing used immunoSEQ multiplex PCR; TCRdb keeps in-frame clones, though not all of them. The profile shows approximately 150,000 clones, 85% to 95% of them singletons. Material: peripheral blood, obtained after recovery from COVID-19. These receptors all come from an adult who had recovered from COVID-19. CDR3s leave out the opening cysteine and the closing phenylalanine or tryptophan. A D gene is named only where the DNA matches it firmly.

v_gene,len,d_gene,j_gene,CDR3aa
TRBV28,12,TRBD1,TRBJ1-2,ASSLQGAPYGYT
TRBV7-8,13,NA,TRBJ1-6,ASSLAQPVHSPLH
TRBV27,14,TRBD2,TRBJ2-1,ASIKTSGGVYNEQF
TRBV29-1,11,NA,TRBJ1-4,SVEDTGGEKLF
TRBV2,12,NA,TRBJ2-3,ACGEDSHTDTQY
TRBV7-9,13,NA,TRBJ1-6,ASSLEWGMDSPLH
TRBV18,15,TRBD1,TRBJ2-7,ASSPRATQGDLYEQY
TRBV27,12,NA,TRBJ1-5,ASSLSVGEGPQH
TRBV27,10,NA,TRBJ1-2,ASGRDNYGYT
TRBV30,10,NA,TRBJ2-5,AWSVVRETQY
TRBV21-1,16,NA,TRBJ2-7,ASSKGLGASGRTNEQY
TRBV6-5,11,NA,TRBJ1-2,ASSTRGKRGYT
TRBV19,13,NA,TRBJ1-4,ASRRYSPETEKLF
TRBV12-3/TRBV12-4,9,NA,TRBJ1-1,ASSFQVEAF
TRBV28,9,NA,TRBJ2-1,ASSLSFEQF
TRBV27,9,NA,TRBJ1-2,ATYDYYGYT
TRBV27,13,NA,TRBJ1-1,ASSLGLRGDTEAF
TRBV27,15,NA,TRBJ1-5,ASSRGPGEGSNQPQH
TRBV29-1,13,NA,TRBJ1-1,SVEKGRGAGTEAF
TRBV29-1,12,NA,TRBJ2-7,SVEGQGRGYEQY
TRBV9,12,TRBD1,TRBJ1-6,ASSVGDRGPPLH
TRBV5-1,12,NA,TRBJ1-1,ASSLAGVRTEAF
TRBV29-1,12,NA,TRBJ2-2,SVGMTGASGELF
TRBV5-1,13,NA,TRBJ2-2,ASSYRVANTGELF
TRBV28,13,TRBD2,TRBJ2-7,ASTILAAGFYEQY
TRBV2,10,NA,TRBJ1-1,ASKASTIEAF
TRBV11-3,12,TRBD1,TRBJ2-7,ASSPTGGSYEQY
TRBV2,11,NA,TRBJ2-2,ASRRTEAGELF
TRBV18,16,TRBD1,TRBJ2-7,ASSPQGTGPFSSYEQY
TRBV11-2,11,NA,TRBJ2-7,ASSHGRFYEQY
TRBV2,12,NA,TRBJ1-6,ASTRGGENSPLH
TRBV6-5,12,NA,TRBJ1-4,ASSYSSPNEKLF
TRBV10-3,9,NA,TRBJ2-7,AISLGYEQY
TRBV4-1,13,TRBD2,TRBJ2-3,ASSQEQLAGDTQY
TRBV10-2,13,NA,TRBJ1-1,ASSETRAPNTEAF
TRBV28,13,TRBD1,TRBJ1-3,ASSSPGQLGNTIY
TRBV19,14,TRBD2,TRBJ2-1,ASSIPGLAGWGEQF
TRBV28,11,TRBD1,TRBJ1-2,ASRSTGEDGYT
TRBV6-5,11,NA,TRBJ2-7,ASKIEGVNEQY
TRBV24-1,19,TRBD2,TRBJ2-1,ATSDHAGGTSGRRGYNEQF
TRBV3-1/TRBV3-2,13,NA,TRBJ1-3,ASRRTPFSGNTIY
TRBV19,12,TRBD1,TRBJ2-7,ASSPRDSKYEQY
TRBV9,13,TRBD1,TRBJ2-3,ASSADRGATDTQY
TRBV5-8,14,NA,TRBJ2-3,ASSLGLKGGWDTQY
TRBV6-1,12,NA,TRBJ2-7,ASSSARVSYEQY